Each of the 11 T cell receptor beta chains below was sequenced from the same sample in a study of blood T cell repertoires in COVID-19. Clones were sequenced by immunoSEQ multiplex PCR, and TCRdb holds only the in-frame ones, with some missing. Among 200,000 to 300,000 clones listed, approximately 88% were seen once. Input material: peripheral blood. These receptors originate from a human donor in a cohort sampled during active COVID-19.

The chain carries TRBV6-5 and TRBJ2-7; 9 bases are a match to TRBD1. The CDR3 totals 13 residues. The trim removed 5 bases at V and 6 bases at J, leaving 5 bases unmatched. The germline V gene encodes CDR1 MNHEY and CDR2 SVGAGI. The CDR3 here is CASSRDRASEQYF. The CDR3 DNA is TGTGCCAGCAGTCGGGACAGGGCGTCCGAGCAGTACTTC.

The V and J genes are TRBV7-8 and TRBJ1-2; 9 nucleotides match TRBD1. Trimming cost V 5 bases and J 2 bases; bases outside gene matches: 3. The CDR3 contains 14 residues. Germline values: CDR1 SGHVS, CDR2 FQNEAQ. Here the CDR3 reads CASSPGQGNYGYTF. The CDR3 DNA reads TGTGCCAGCAGCCCAGGACAGGGGAACTATGGCTACACCTTC.

The chain combines TRBV4-3 with TRBJ2-7; 9 nucleotides line up with TRBD2. The V gene end was trimmed by 4 bases and the J gene end by 1 base; junction bases not matched to a gene: 5. CDR1 and CDR2 (germline): LGHNA, YSLEER. This CDR3 is built from 15 residues. The CDR3 DNA follows: TGCGCCAGCAGCCCCTCAGCGGGGGGTTCCTACGAGCAGTACTTC. Translating it yields CASSPSAGGSYEQYF.

V gene TRBV11-2 combines with J gene TRBJ2-7; 14 bases align to TRBD2. Germline V gene lookup returns CDR1 SGHAT and CDR2 FQNNGV. CDR3 size: 18 residues. V shed 5 bases, J shed 0 bases, and the junction held 9 bases outside the gene matches. CDR3 residues: CASSPSGGTSGSSYEQYF. In DNA, the CDR3 is TGTGCCAGCAGCCCTAGTGGGGGGACTAGCGGGAGCTCCTACGAGCAGTACTTC.

This sequence joins TRBV6-6 and TRBJ2-7; D is possibly TRBD1 (6 bases). CDR1 and CDR2 (germline): MNHNY, SVGAGI (reference sequence). V lost 7 bases to trimming and J lost 2 bases, with 12 bases between them. This CDR3 has 13 residues. The CDR3 loop reads CASTLGDTYEQYF. Written as DNA, the CDR3 is TGTGCCAGCACCTTAGGGGACACCTACGAGCAGTACTTC.

The J gene is TRBJ2-7, the V gene TRBV6-5, with D tentatively TRBD1 (5 bases). Trimming removed 7 bases at V and 6 bases at J, with 10 bases between. Looked up from germline, CDR1 is MNHEY and CDR2 is SVGAGI. The CDR3 length is 11 residues. The DNA for the CDR3 is TGTGCCAGCAAAGGACAATTCGAGCAGTACTTC. It specifies CASKGQFEQYF.

This chain links TRBV12-3 or TRBV12-4 with TRBJ2-7; D not certain. This CDR3 contains 11 residues. Trimming cost V 8 bases and J 3 bases, with 8 bases left between them. CDR3 amino acids: CASRQNYEQYF. The CDR3 nucleotides read TGTGCCAGCCGACAAAACTACGAGCAGTACTTC.

The chain recombines TRBV3-1 (or the pseudogene TRBV3-2) with TRBJ1-5, with 9 bases matching TRBD1. The germline gives CDR1 LGHDT, CDR2 YNNKEL (reference sequence). This CDR3 comprises 13 residues. V dropped 5 bases and J dropped 9; count of bases not matched to a gene: 5. The CDR3 DNA follows: TGTGCCAGCAGCTTCGACAGGGGGTGGCCCCAGCATTTT. It yields the protein CASSFDRGWPQHF.

This clone was detected only a few times. V is TRBV20-1 and J is TRBJ1-2; no definite D call. Germline CDR1 is DFQATT and CDR2 is SNEGSKA (reference sequence). The V gene lost 6 bases and the J gene lost 7 bases, with 9 bases spanning the gap. This CDR3 has 10 residues. The CDR3 sequence is CSAVRGGYTF. In nucleotides, the CDR3 is TGCAGTGCCGTACGAGGTGGCTACACCTTC.

The rearrangement links TRBV7-2 to TRBJ2-1, with 10 bases identical to TRBD2. Germline CDR1 SGHTA, CDR2 FQGNSA. The CDR3 loop spans 15 amino acids. Trimming at V came to 4 bases and at J to 5 bases, leaving 5 bases not matched to a gene. The CDR3 nucleotides read TGTGCCAGCAGCTCCAGCGGGAGGGGCCACAATGAGCAGTTCTTC. It is translated as CASSSSGRGHNEQFF.

The chain joins TRBV6-5 to TRBJ2-7; D is perhaps TRBD1 (6 bases). From germline, CDR1 is MNHEY and CDR2 SVGAGI. V shed 6 bases and J shed 2 bases, with 14 bases lying between them. CDR3 length: 14 residues. This CDR3 reads CASSLSQGAYEQYF. The CDR3 DNA follows: TGTGCCAGCAGCCTCTCACAGGGTGCCTACGAGCAGTACTTC.